A selection of T cell receptor beta chains follows, all from one sample in a study of graft-versus-host responses after intestinal transplantation. Sequencing was performed with immunoSEQ multiplex PCR; in TCRdb, only in-frame clones are kept and a portion is missing. The table lists some 40,000 clones, around 90% of them singletons, with about a sixth in the top ten. The sample consisted of ileum tissue, taken about 28 weeks after intestinal transplant. All receptors come from a human patient who received an intestinal transplant, so some T cells may come from the graft donor. The CDR3 runs from the conserved cysteine through the conserved F or W. A D gene is named only where the DNA matches it firmly. Clone size is not always given. Where it is, it says once, few, many or a class for expanded clones.

cdr3_aa: CASSPGLYEQYF
cdr3_nt: TGTGCCAGCTCACCAGGGTTATACGAGCAGTACTTC
clone_size: .
d_call: .
v_call: TRBV18
j_call: TRBJ2-7

cdr3_aa: CASSELGEAFF
cdr3_nt: TGTGCCAGCAGTGAATTGGGGGAAGCTTTCTTT
clone_size: .
d_call: .
v_call: TRBV6-1
j_call: TRBJ1-1

cdr3_aa: CASSGPSLRDTDTQYF
cdr3_nt: TGTGCCAGCAGTGGACCCTCGCTGCGGGACACAGATACGCAGTATTTT
clone_size: once
d_call: .
v_call: TRBV2
j_call: TRBJ2-3

cdr3_aa: CASSRRDTLGYGYTF
cdr3_nt: TGTGCCAGTAGTCGCCGGGACACCCTAGGATATGGCTACACCTTC
clone_size: .
d_call: .
v_call: TRBV19
j_call: TRBJ1-2

cdr3_aa: CASSLRDTLETQYF
cdr3_nt: TGTGCCAGCAGCTTACGGGACACCTTAGAGACCCAGTACTTC
clone_size: .
d_call: .
v_call: TRBV5-6
j_call: TRBJ2-5

cdr3_aa: CASSTGTGGWYEQYF
cdr3_nt: TGTGCCAGCAGCACCGGGACAGGGGGCTGGTACGAGCAGTACTTC
clone_size: .
d_call: TRBD1
v_call: TRBV11-1
j_call: TRBJ2-7

cdr3_aa: CASSLPTWDIPFIAKNIQYF
cdr3_nt: TGTGCCAGCAGTTTACCCACTTGGGACATCCCTTTCATAGCCAAAAACATTCAGTACTTC
clone_size: .
d_call: .
v_call: TRBV28
j_call: TRBJ2-4

cdr3_aa: CASSPTTVNTEAFF
cdr3_nt: TGTGCCAGCTCACCTACGACAGTGAACACTGAAGCTTTCTTT
clone_size: .
d_call: .
v_call: TRBV18
j_call: TRBJ1-1

cdr3_aa: CASREGREQYF
cdr3_nt: TGTGCCAGTAGAGAAGGTAGGGAGCAGTACTTC
clone_size: .
d_call: .
v_call: TRBV19
j_call: TRBJ2-7

cdr3_aa: CASSHPGLLAGQYF
cdr3_nt: TGTGCCAGCAGTCACCCGGGGTTGCTGGCGGGTCAGTACTTC
clone_size: once
d_call: .
v_call: TRBV6-6
j_call: TRBJ2-5

cdr3_aa: CASSPSRDYGYTF
cdr3_nt: TGTGCCAGCAGCCCGTCCCGGGACTATGGCTACACCTTC
clone_size: .
d_call: .
v_call: TRBV16
j_call: TRBJ1-2

cdr3_aa: CARTGTHNEQFF
cdr3_nt: TGTGCCAGAACCGGGACCCACAATGAGCAGTTCTTC
clone_size: .
d_call: .
v_call: TRBV2
j_call: TRBJ2-1

cdr3_aa: CASSGHQTYNEQFF
cdr3_nt: TGTGCCAGCAGCGGACATCAGACCTACAATGAGCAGTTCTTC
clone_size: .
d_call: .
v_call: TRBV28
j_call: TRBJ2-1

cdr3_aa: CASSPTGAGVLFF
cdr3_nt: TGTGCCAGCAGTCCTACAGGGGCCGGAGTACTGTTTTTT
clone_size: few
d_call: TRBD1
v_call: TRBV6-5
j_call: TRBJ1-4

cdr3_aa: CASSESIQGEQYF
cdr3_nt: TGTGCCAGCAGTGAATCAATTCAAGGGGAGCAGTACTTC
clone_size: few
d_call: .
v_call: TRBV25-1
j_call: TRBJ2-7

cdr3_aa: CASSSHPGQANTEAFF
cdr3_nt: TGTGCCAGCAGTTCCCACCCCGGACAGGCAAACACTGAAGCTTTCTTT
clone_size: .
d_call: TRBD1
v_call: TRBV6-5
j_call: TRBJ1-1

cdr3_aa: CASSIDRAGNTIYF
cdr3_nt: TGTGCCAGCAGCATAGACAGGGCTGGAAACACCATATATTTT
clone_size: .
d_call: TRBD1
v_call: TRBV13
j_call: TRBJ1-3

cdr3_aa: CASRQGVSYEQYF
cdr3_nt: TGCGCCAGCAGACAGGGGGTCTCCTACGAGCAGTACTTC
clone_size: .
d_call: TRBD1
v_call: TRBV10-1
j_call: TRBJ2-7

cdr3_aa: CASSLANREFYGYTF
cdr3_nt: TGTGCCAGCAGCTTAGCGAACAGGGAGTTTTATGGCTACACCTTC
clone_size: .
d_call: .
v_call: TRBV7-9
j_call: TRBJ1-2

cdr3_aa: CASSLLGADTQYF
cdr3_nt: TGTGCCAGCAGTTTATTGGGGGCAGATACGCAGTATTTT
clone_size: .
d_call: .
v_call: TRBV28
j_call: TRBJ2-3

cdr3_aa: CASSLRGLAGANEQFF
cdr3_nt: TGTGCCAGCAGTTTACGGGGACTAGCGGGGGCCAATGAGCAGTTCTTC
clone_size: .
d_call: TRBD2
v_call: TRBV27
j_call: TRBJ2-1

cdr3_aa: CASSSPRQGAGYTF
cdr3_nt: TGTGCCAGCAGTTCCCCCCGACAGGGGGCTGGCTACACCTTC
clone_size: once
d_call: TRBD1
v_call: TRBV27
j_call: TRBJ1-2

cdr3_aa: CASSKPMVPEAFF
cdr3_nt: TGTGCCAGCAGTAAACCAATGGTTCCTGAAGCTTTCTTT
clone_size: .
d_call: .
v_call: TRBV28
j_call: TRBJ1-1

cdr3_aa: CASSIKQGGYEQYF
cdr3_nt: TGCGCCAGCAGCATAAAACAGGGGGGGTACGAGCAGTACTTC
clone_size: .
d_call: .
v_call: TRBV5-1
j_call: TRBJ2-7

cdr3_aa: CASSQGSPYEQYF
cdr3_nt: TGTGCCAGCAGTCAGGGTTCACCCTACGAGCAGTACTTC
clone_size: .
d_call: .
v_call: TRBV27
j_call: TRBJ2-7